The 16 T cell receptor beta chains below were found in one sample sequenced in a study of OX40 agonist ivuxolimab in advanced cancers. Clones were read by immunoSEQ multiplex PCR, and TCRdb kept only the in-frame ones, dropping some. Of 100,000 or so clones listed, 90% are singletons. The sequencing used CD4+ or CD8+ T cells sorted from blood, collected in a trial of the OX40 agonist ivuxolimab. These receptors were collected from an adult with an advanced solid tumor such as melanoma, head and neck, liver or kidney cancer.

The chain is built from TRBV30 and TRBJ2-5; 7 bases line up with TRBD1. Germline CDR1 reads GTSNPN; CDR2 reads SVGIG (reference sequence). V was pared by 0 bases and J by 5 bases, with 6 bases of the junction left unmatched. This CDR3 comprises 14 residues. The CDR3 DNA sequence: TGTGCCTGGAGTGTACTGGGACAGTGGGAGACCCAGTACTTC. It encodes CAWSVLGQWETQYF.

This clone was found once. This rearrangement joins TRBV11-2 to TRBJ2-3; TRBD2 might be the D (6 bases). The ends were cut back, 4 bases at V and 0 bases at J, with 14 bases in the middle. Germline V gene lookup returns CDR1 SGHAT and CDR2 FQNNGV. The CDR3 is made up of 16 amino acids. CDR3 nucleotides: TGTGCCAGCAGCTACCGTAGCGGAACTAGCACAGATACGCAGTATTTT. It specifies CASSYRSGTSTDTQYF. Drawing the rest from reference TRBV11-2 and TRBJ2-3, the complete variable domain is EAGVAQSPRYKIIEKRQSVAFWCNPISGHATLYWYQQILGQGPKLLIQFQNNGVVDDSQLPKDRFSAERLKGVDSTLKIQPAKLEDSAVYLCASSYRSGTSTDTQYFGPGTRLTVL.

This sequence joins TRBV7-2 and TRBJ2-1; no firm D call. V lost 4 bases to trimming and J lost 3 bases, with 7 bases between them. CDR1 and CDR2 (germline): SGHTA, FQGNSA. The CDR3 is made up of 13 amino acids. The CDR3 protein is CASSSFVYNEQFF. The CDR3 DNA reads as TGTGCCAGCAGCTCGTTTGTCTACAATGAGCAGTTCTTC.

This clone appeared a few times. The rearrangement joins TRBV14 to TRBJ2-7; 12 bases align to TRBD2. Germline values: CDR1 SGHDN, CDR2 FVKESK. The CDR3 sequence is 15 residues long. V shed 1 base and J 7 bases; nucleotides not matched to a gene: 5. CDR3 amino acids: CASSQVASGRGEQYF. DNA of the CDR3: TGTGCCAGCAGCCAAGTTGCTAGCGGGAGGGGGGAGCAGTACTTC.

This sequence joins TRBV27 and TRBJ2-3; TRBD2 matches at 14 bases. Germline-derived CDR1 and CDR2 are MNHEY and SMNVEV (reference sequence). J was trimmed by 2 bases and V by 5 bases; bases with no gene match: 9. This CDR3 region has 18 residues. This chain's CDR3 is CASSARTSGRPFTDTQYF. The DNA for the CDR3 is TGTGCCAGCAGTGCGCGGACTAGCGGGAGGCCCTTCACAGATACGCAGTATTTT.

V and J are TRBV27 and TRBJ2-6, with D hard to call. CDR1 and CDR2 from the germline V gene are MNHEY and SMNVEV (reference sequence). The CDR3 has 15 amino acids. Trimming shortened V by 3 bases and J by 1 base, and 7 bases separated the two germline ends. CDR3 protein: CASSLHFSGANVLTF. DNA for the CDR3: TGTGCCAGCAGTTTGCATTTTTCTGGGGCCAACGTCCTGACTTTC.

The chain has TRBV7-6 and TRBJ2-5; tentatively, D is TRBD1 (5 bases). The V gene lost 5 bases and the J gene lost 5 bases, with 15 bases spanning the gap. CDR1 is SGHVS and CDR2 is FNYEAQ in the germline V gene. The CDR3 extends over 14 amino acids. DNA for the CDR3: TGTGCCAGCAGCCGAAACCAGGGCCGGGAGACCCAGTACTTC. It codes for CASSRNQGRETQYF.

The chain links TRBV28 to TRBJ1-2; TRBD1 is a possible D gene (6 bases). Germline V gene lookup returns CDR1 MDHEN and CDR2 SYDVKM. This CDR3 region has 15 residues. V was pared by 5 bases and J by 4 bases, with 17 bases between. CDR3 protein: CASSPRIGGSYGYTF. The CDR3, as DNA: TGTGCCAGCAGTCCCCGGATAGGGGGGAGCTATGGCTACACCTTC.

V usage is TRBV5-1 and J usage is TRBJ2-4; D not resolved. V lost 0 bases, J lost 3 bases, and 7 bases lay in between. This CDR3 region has 14 residues. CDR1 is SGHRS, CDR2 YFSETQ, per germline. CDR3 coding DNA: TGCGCCAGCAGCTTGGAGGTCAGCAAAAACATTCAGTACTTC. It translates to CASSLEVSKNIQYF.

This rearrangement joins TRBV5-6 to TRBJ2-7, with 7 bases lining up with TRBD2. Per germline, CDR1 SGHDT and CDR2 YYEEEE. Trimming removed 7 bases from V and 5 bases from J; junction bases left unmatched: 15. The CDR3 is 15 residues long. CDR3 region: CASGWERTRSHEQYF. The CDR3 coding sequence is TGTGCCAGCGGCTGGGAGCGGACTAGGTCCCACGAGCAGTACTTC.

The V and J genes are TRBV13 and TRBJ2-5; 7 nucleotides line up with TRBD1. V gave up 3 bases and J gave up 5 bases; unmatched junction bases: 3. The CDR3 extends over 13 amino acids. Germline V gene sequence: CDR1 PRHDT, CDR2 FYEKMQ (reference sequence). The CDR3 DNA sequence: TGTGCCAGCAGCTTGGACAGGACCGAGACCCAGTACTTC. It codes for CASSLDRTETQYF.

The chain couples TRBV28 to TRBJ1-5, with D possibly matching TRBD1 (6 bases). The CDR3 spans 15 residues. Trimming took 5 bases from V and 1 from J, leaving 12 bases between them. Per the germline V gene, CDR1 is MDHEN and CDR2 is SYDVKM. The chain's CDR3 is CASSRPQGSNQPQHF. The CDR3 coding sequence is TGTGCCAGCAGTCGACCACAGGGAAGCAATCAGCCCCAGCATTTT.

The table lists this clone with a count of one. The V gene is TRBV7-9, the J gene TRBJ1-6; D is unclear. The CDR3 has 14 residues. CDR1 SEHNR and CDR2 FQNEAQ come from the germline V gene (reference sequence). The germline V and J ends were trimmed by 3 bases and 3 bases, with 6 bases remaining between them. CDR3: CASSFGVYNSPLHF. In nucleotides, the CDR3 is TGTGCCAGCAGCTTTGGCGTCTATAATTCACCCCTCCACTTT.

This chain connects TRBV6-6 to TRBJ1-2; D not resolved. Trimming took 4 bases from V and 8 from J, leaving 20 bases between them. The CDR3 loop spans 15 amino acids. From germline, CDR1 is MNHNY and CDR2 SVGAGI (reference sequence). The CDR3 DNA reads TGTGCCAGCAGTTCCCGTGGCCCTCCAGCGGGAGGCTACACCTTC. As protein: CASSSRGPPAGGYTF.

This chain links TRBV2 with TRBJ2-7; 11 bases are a match to TRBD1. CDR1 SNHLY and CDR2 FYNNEI come from the germline V gene. With V trimmed by 4 bases and J by 7 bases, 6 bases remained unmatched. This CDR3 comprises 14 residues. CDR3 in amino acids: CASSGGQGVREQYF. Here the CDR3 DNA reads TGTGCCAGCAGTGGGGGACAGGGGGTTCGAGAGCAGTACTTC.

The chain couples TRBV6-5 to TRBJ2-3; D tentatively fits TRBD1 or TRBD2 (7 bases each). The germline V gene has CDR1 MNHEY and CDR2 SVGAGI. The CDR3 consists of 14 residues. The germline V and J ends were trimmed by 6 bases and 2 bases, with 12 bases remaining between them. DNA of the CDR3: TGTGCCAGCAGAGGGAGGGGGCTCACAGATACGCAGTATTTT. This encodes CASRGRGLTDTQYF.